What follows are 10 T cell receptor beta chains derived from one specimen sequenced in a study of blood T cells in healthy people across ages. It was with a sample-barcoded 5' primer and a J-beta primer mix that a second PCR of roughly 7 to 12 cycles was run. TCRdb reprocessed the 5' RACE reads with MiXCR, giving one entry per CDR3 protein. Of some 790,000 distinct CDR3 sequences listed, around 26% are singletons. The sequencing sample was made of blood. Every receptor here comes from a woman older than 75 in good health.

This chain links TRBV7-2 with TRBJ2-5; 11 nucleotides line up with TRBD2. There are 17 residues in the CDR3. Looked up from germline, CDR1 is SGHTA and CDR2 is FQGNSA. Trimming at V came to 5 bases and at J to 0 bases, leaving 8 bases not matched to a gene. The CDR3 coding sequence is TGTGCCAGCAGCATACTAGCGGGGGTGCTCTACCAAGAGACCCAGTACTTC. Its protein is CASSILAGVLYQETQYF. The variable domain in full, completed from reference TRBV7-2 and TRBJ2-5, reads GAGVSQSPSNKVTEKGKDVELRCDPISGHTALYWYRQSLGQGLEFLIYFQGNSAPDKSGLPSDRFSAERTGGSVSTLTIQRTQQEDSAVYLCASSILAGVLYQETQYFGPGTRLLVL.

This clonotype was counted ten times or more. CDR3: CAISVAGVSSYNEQFF. In DNA form, the CDR3 reads TGTGCCATCAGTGTAGCGGGGGTTAGCTCCTACAATGAGCAGTTCTTC. V is TRBV10-3 and J is TRBJ2-1, with 9 bases identical to TRBD2. The CDR3 runs 16 residues. Trimming cost V 4 bases and J 0 bases; bases outside gene matches: 4. CDR1 ENHRY and CDR2 SYGVKD come from the germline V gene.

This clonotype was detected many times. This chain uses TRBV9 with TRBJ2-3; TRBD2 matches at 8 bases. The germline V gene encodes CDR1 SGDLS and CDR2 YYNGEE. The CDR3 has 16 amino acids. Trimming took 3 bases from V and 2 from J; bases not matched to a gene: 8. CDR3 sequence: CASSAVAGRNTDTQYF. The DNA of the CDR3 is TGTGCCAGCAGCGCTGTAGCGGGGCGGAACACAGATACGCAGTATTTT.

This clonotype was detected many times. This rearrangement joins TRBV20-1 to TRBJ2-1; 13 bases agree with TRBD2. V lost 6 bases to trimming and J lost 4 bases; unmatched junction nucleotides: 9. Looked up from germline, CDR1 is DFQATT and CDR2 is SNEGSKA (reference sequence). This CDR3 is 16 amino acids long. CDR3 in amino acids: CSATGTSGVKYNEQFF. The CDR3 bases are TGCAGTGCCACCGGGACTAGCGGGGTTAAATACAATGAGCAGTTCTTC.

In this sample, this clonotype turned up a few times. The J gene is TRBJ2-2, the V gene TRBV11-2; no definite D call. This CDR3 comprises 14 residues. CDR1 is SGHAT, CDR2 FQNNGV, per germline. V shed 5 bases and J shed 3 bases, with 10 bases lying between them. The CDR3: CASSPRHDTGELFF. The CDR3 region has the DNA TGTGCCAGCAGCCCGAGGCACGACACCGGGGAGCTGTTTTTT.

This clonotype was seen many times. V and J are TRBV14 and TRBJ2-3; 7 bases agree with TRBD2. The V gene end was trimmed by 0 bases and the J gene end by 2 bases; junction bases not matched to a gene: 8. This CDR3 region has 17 residues. Per germline, CDR1 SGHDN and CDR2 FVKESK. The CDR3: CASSQDWTLADTDTQYF. The CDR3 coding sequence is TGTGCCAGCAGCCAAGATTGGACCCTAGCGGACACAGATACGCAGTATTTT.

A remark on this clonotype: A much bigger clone sits one base away, suggesting this may be a read error. CDR3 protein: CASGQVASGGDTQYF. The CDR3 coding sequence is TGTGCCAGCGGCCAAGTAGCTAGCGGGGGAGATACGCAGTATTTT. This chain connects TRBV4-2 to TRBJ2-3; TRBD2 aligns across 10 bases. CDR1 and CDR2 (germline): LGHNA, YNFKEQ. This CDR3 is built from 15 residues.

The table lists this clonotype with many counts. The chain combines TRBV5-1 with TRBJ2-1, with D possibly matching TRBD2 (6 bases). The tail of the sequence fits TRBJ2-7 better, so the J call may be wrong. Germline V gene sequence: CDR1 SGHRS, CDR2 YFSETQ. This CDR3 has 15 amino acids. Here the CDR3 reads CASSPGLGSYNEQYF. In DNA, the CDR3 is TGCGCCAGCAGCCCGGGACTCGGATCCTACAATGAGCAGTACTTC.

The chain joins TRBV5-1 to TRBJ1-2, with D possibly matching TRBD1 (6 bases). CDR3 length: 14 residues. The germline V gene encodes CDR1 SGHRS and CDR2 YFSETQ. The V end was cut by 1 base, the J end by 8 bases, with 15 bases between. CDR3 in DNA: TGCGCCAGCAGCTTGAGGCTACAGGGCCAGGGCTACACCTTC. Its protein product is CASSLRLQGQGYTF.

This clonotype was found many times. This chain links TRBV28 with TRBJ2-1; 7 bases fit TRBD2. The germline gives CDR1 MDHEN, CDR2 SYDVKM. With V trimmed by 5 bases and J by 9 bases, 7 bases remained unmatched. This CDR3 comprises 13 residues. Here the CDR3 reads CASSGTNFLEQFF. The CDR3 DNA follows: TGTGCCAGCAGTGGGACTAACTTTCTTGAGCAGTTCTTC.